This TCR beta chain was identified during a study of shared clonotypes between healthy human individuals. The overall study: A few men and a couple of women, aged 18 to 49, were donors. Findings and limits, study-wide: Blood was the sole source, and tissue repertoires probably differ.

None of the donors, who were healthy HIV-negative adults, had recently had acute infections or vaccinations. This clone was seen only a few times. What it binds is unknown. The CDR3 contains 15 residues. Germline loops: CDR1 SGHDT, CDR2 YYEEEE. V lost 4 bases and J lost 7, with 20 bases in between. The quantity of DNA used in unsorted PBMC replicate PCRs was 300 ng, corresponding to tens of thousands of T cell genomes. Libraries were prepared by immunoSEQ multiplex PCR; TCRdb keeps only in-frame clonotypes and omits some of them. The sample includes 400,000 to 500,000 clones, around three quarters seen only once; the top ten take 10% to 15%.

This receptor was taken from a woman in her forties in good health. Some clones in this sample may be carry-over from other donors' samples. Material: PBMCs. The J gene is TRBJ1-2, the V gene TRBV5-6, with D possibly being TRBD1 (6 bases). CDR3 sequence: CASSQNRENWFGYTF. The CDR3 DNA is TGTGCCAGCAGCCAAAACAGGGAAAATTGGTTTGGCTACACCTTC.